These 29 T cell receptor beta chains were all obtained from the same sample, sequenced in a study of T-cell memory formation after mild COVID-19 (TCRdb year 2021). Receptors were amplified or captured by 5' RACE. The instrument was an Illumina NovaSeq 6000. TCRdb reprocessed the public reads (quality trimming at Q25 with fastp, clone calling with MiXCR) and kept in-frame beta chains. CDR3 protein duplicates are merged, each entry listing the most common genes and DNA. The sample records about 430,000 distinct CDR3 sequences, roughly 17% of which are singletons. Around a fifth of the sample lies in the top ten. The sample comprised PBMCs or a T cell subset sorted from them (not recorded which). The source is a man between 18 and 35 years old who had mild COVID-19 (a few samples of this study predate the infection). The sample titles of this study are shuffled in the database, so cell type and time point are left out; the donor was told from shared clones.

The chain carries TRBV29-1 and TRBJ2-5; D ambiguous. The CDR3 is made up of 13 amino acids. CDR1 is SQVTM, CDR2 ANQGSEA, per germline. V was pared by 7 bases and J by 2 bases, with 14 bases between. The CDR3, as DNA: TGCAGCGCCCGTAAAGACCTTCAAGAGACCCAGTACTTC. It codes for CSARKDLQETQYF.

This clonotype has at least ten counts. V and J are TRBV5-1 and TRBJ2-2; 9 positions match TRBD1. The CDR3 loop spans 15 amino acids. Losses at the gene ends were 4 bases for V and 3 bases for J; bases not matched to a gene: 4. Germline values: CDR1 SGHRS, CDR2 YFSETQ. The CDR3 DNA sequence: TGCGCCAGCAGCACCGGGACAGGGTACACCGGGGAGCTGTTTTTT. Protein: CASSTGTGYTGELFF. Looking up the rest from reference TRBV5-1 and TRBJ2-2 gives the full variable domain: KAGVTQTPRYLIKTRGQQVTLSCSPISGHRSVSWYQQTPGQGLQFLFEYFSETQRNKGNFPGRFSGRQFSNSRSEMNVSTLELGDSALYLCASSTGTGYTGELFFGEGSRLTVL.

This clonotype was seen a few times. The CDR3 DNA follows: TGTGCCAGCAGCTTACACAATCAGCCCCAGCATTTT. This sequence encodes CASSLHNQPQHF. The V call is TRBV7-9, the J call TRBJ1-5; the D is unclear. CDR1 and CDR2 (germline): SEHNR, FQNEAQ (reference sequence). The CDR3 totals 12 residues. V was pared by 2 bases and J by 3 bases, with 2 bases between.

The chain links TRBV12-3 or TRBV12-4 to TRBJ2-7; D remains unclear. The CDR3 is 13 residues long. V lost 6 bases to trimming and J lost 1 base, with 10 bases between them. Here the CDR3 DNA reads TGTGCCAGCAGCGTTCTGGGGTCCTACGAGCAGTACTTC. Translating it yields CASSVLGSYEQYF.

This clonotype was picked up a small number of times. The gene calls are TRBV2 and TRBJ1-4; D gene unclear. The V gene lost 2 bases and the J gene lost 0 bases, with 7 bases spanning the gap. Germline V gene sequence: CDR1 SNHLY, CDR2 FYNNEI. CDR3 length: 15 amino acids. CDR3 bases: TGTGCCAGCAGTGAATTCGGAGCAACTAATGAAAAACTGTTTTTT. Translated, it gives CASSEFGATNEKLFF.

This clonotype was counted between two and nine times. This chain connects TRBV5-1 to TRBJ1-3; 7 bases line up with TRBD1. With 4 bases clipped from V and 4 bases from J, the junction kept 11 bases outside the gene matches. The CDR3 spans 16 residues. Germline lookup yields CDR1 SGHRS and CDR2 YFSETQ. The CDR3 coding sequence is TGCGCCAGCAGCACGACTACGACAGGGCGAGGAAACACCATATATTTT. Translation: CASSTTTTGRGNTIYF.

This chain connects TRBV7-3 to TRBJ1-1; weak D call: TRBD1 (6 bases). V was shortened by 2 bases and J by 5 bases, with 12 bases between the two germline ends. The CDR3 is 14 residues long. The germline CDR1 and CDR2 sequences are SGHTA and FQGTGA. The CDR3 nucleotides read TGTGCCAGCAGCTTAGGGGGCGCTTGGACTGAAGCTTTCTTT. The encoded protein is CASSLGGAWTEAFF.

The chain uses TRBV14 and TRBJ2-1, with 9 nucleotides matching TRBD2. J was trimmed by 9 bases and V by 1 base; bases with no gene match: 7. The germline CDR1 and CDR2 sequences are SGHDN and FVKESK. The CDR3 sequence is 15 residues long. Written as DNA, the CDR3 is TGTGCCAGCAGCCAAGTGGCGGGGGGGCAGGCTGAGCAGTTCTTC. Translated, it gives CASSQVAGGQAEQFF.

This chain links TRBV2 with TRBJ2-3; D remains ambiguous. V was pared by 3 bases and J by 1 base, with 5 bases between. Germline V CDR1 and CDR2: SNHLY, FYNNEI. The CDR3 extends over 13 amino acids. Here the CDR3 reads CASSDWGTDTQYF. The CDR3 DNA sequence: TGTGCCAGCAGTGATTGGGGCACAGATACGCAGTATTTT.

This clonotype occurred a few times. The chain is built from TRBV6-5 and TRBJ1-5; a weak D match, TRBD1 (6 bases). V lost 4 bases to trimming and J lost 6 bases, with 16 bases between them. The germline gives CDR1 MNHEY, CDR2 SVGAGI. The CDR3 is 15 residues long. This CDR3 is CASSFTTGTGQPQHF. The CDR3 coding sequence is TGTGCCAGCAGTTTTACAACAGGGACGGGTCAGCCCCAGCATTTT.

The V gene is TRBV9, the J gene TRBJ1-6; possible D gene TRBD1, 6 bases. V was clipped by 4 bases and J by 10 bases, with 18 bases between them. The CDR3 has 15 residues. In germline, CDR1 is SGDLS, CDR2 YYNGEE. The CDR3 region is CASSTDGGRASPLHF. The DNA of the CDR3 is TGTGCCAGCAGCACGGATGGGGGCAGGGCCTCACCCCTCCACTTT.

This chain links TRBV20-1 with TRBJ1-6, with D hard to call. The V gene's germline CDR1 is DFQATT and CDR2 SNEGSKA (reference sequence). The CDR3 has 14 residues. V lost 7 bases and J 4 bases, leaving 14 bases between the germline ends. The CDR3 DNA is TGCAGTGTCATGGCGTACACTTATAATTCACCCCTCCACTTT. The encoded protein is CSVMAYTYNSPLHF.

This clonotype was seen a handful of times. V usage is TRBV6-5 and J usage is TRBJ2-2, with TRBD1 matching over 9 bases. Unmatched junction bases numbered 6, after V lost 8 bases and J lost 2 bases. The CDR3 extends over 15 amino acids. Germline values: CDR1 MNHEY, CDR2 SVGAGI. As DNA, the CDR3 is TGTGCCAGCGCAGGGACAGGGTCTAACACCGGGGAGCTGTTTTTT. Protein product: CASAGTGSNTGELFF.

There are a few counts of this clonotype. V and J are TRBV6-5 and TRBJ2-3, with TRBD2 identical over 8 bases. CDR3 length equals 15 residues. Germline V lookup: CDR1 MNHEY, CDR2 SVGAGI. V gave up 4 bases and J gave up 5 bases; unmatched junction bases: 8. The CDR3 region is CASSLLADQVDTQYF. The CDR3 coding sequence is TGTGCCAGCAGTTTACTAGCGGACCAAGTAGATACGCAGTATTTT.

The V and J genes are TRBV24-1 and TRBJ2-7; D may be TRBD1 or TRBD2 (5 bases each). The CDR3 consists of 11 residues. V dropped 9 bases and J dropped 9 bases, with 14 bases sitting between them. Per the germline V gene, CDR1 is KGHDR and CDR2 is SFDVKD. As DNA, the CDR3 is TGTGCCACCGATGCCTGGGGGTTGCAGTACTTC. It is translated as CATDAWGLQYF.

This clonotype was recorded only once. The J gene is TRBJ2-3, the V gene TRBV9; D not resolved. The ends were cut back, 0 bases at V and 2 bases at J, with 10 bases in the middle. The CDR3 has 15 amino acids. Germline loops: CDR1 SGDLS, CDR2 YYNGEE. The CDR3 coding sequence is TGTGCCAGCAGCGTAGGGGCGGCCAACACAGATACGCAGTATTTT. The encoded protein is CASSVGAANTDTQYF.

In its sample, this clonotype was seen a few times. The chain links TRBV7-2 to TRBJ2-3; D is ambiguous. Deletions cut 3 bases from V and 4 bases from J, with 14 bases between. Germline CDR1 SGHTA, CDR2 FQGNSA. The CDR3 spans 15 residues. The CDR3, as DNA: TGTGCCAGCAGCTTCATCGGGTTCGCGGCAGATACGCAGTATTTT. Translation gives CASSFIGFAADTQYF.

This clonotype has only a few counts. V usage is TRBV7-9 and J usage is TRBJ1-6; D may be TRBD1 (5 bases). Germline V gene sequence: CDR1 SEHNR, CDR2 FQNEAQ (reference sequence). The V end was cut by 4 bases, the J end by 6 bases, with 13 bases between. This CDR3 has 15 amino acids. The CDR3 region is CASSSSGGGNSPLHF. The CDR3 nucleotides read TGTGCCAGCAGCTCTAGCGGGGGTGGTAATTCACCCCTCCACTTT.

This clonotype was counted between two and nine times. CDR3 nucleotide sequence: TGTGCCAGCAACGACGGGAGCACAGATACGCAGTATTTT. This gives the protein CASNDGSTDTQYF. The genes are TRBV7-2 and TRBJ2-3; no clear D gene. CDR3 length: 13 amino acids. From germline, CDR1 is SGHTA and CDR2 FQGNSA. Trimming left V 7 bases short and J 0 bases short, with 8 bases between.

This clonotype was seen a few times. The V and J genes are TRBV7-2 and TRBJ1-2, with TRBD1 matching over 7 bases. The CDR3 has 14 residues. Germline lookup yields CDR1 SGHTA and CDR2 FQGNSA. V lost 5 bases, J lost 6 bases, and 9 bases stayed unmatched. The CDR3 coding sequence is TGTGCCAGCAGCCAAAATGGACAGGACCATGGCTACACCTTC. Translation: CASSQNGQDHGYTF.

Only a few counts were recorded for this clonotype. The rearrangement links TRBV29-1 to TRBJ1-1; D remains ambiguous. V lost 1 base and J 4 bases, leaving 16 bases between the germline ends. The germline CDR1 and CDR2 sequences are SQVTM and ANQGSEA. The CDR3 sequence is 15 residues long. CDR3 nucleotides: TGCAGCGTTGAAGGGGCCAAATTGAGGGTCACTGAAGCTTTCTTT. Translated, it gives CSVEGAKLRVTEAFF.

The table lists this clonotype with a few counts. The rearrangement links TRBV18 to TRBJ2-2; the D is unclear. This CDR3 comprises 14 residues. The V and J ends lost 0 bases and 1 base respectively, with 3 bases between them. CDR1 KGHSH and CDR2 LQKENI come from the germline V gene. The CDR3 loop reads CASSPPENTGELFF. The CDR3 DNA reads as TGTGCCAGCTCACCACCGGAGAACACCGGGGAGCTGTTTTTT.

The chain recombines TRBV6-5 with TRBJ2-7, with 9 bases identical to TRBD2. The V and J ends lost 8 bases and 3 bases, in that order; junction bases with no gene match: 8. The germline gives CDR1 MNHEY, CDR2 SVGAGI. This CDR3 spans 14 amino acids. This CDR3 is CASSFGGGDYEQYF. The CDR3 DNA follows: TGTGCCAGCTCCTTTGGCGGGGGGGACTACGAGCAGTACTTC.

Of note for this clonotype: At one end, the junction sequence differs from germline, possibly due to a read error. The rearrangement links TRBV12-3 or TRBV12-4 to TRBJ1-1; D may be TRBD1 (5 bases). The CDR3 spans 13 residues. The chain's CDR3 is CDSRSGRGTEAFF. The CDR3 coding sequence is TGTGACAGCAGGAGTGGTAGGGGCACTGAAGCTTTCTTT.

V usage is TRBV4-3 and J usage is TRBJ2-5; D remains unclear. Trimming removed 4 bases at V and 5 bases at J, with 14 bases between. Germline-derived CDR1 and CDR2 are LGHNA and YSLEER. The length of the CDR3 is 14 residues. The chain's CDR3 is CASSLSGPGETQYF. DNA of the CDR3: TGCGCCAGCAGCCTCTCCGGACCGGGTGAGACCCAGTACTTC.

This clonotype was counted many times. CDR3 sequence (DNA): TGTGCCAGCAGTGAGGGTACGGGGCCCACCAATGAGCAGTTCTTC. It encodes CASSEGTGPTNEQFF. The chain joins TRBV6-1 to TRBJ2-1; either TRBD1 or TRBD2 may supply D (5 bases each). Germline loops: CDR1 MNHNS, CDR2 SASEGT. V gave up 3 bases and J gave up 6 bases, with 15 bases separating them. This CDR3 region has 15 residues.

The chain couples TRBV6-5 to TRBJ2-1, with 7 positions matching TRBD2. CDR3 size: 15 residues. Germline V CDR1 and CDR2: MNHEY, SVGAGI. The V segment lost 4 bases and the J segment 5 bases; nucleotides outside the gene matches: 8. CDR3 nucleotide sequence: TGTGCCAGCAGTTCCTCCACCGGGGGGAACAATGAGCAGTTCTTC. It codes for CASSSSTGGNNEQFF.

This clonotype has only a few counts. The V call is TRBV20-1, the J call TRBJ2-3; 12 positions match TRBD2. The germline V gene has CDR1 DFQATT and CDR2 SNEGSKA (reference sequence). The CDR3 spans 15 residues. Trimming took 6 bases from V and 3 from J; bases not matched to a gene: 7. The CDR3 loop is CSANRGTSGTDTQYF. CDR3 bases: TGCAGTGCCAATCGTGGGACTAGCGGGACAGATACGCAGTATTTT.

The CDR3 DNA reads as TGTGCCAGCAGCTCGTGGTTAGTAGCGGGGGGGAGCACAGATACGCAGTATTTT. Protein: CASSSWLVAGGSTDTQYF. This rearrangement joins TRBV7-2 to TRBJ2-3; TRBD2 matches at 11 bases. The trim removed 4 bases at V and 0 bases at J, leaving 9 bases unmatched. Per germline, CDR1 SGHTA and CDR2 FQGNSA. The CDR3 spans 18 residues.